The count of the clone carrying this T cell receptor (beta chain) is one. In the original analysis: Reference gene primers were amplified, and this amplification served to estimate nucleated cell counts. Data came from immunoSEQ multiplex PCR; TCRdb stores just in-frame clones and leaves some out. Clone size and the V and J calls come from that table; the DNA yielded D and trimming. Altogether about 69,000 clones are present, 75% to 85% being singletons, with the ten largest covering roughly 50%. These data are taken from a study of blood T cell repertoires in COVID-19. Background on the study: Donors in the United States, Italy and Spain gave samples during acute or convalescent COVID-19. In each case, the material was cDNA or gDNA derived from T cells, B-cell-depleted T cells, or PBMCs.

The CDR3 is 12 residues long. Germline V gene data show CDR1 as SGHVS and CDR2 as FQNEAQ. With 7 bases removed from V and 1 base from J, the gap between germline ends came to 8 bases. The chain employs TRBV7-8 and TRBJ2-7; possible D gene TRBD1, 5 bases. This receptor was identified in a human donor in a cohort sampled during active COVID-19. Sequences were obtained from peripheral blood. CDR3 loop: CASTQASYEQYF. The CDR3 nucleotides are TGTGCCAGCACACAGGCTTCCTACGAGCAGTACTTC.